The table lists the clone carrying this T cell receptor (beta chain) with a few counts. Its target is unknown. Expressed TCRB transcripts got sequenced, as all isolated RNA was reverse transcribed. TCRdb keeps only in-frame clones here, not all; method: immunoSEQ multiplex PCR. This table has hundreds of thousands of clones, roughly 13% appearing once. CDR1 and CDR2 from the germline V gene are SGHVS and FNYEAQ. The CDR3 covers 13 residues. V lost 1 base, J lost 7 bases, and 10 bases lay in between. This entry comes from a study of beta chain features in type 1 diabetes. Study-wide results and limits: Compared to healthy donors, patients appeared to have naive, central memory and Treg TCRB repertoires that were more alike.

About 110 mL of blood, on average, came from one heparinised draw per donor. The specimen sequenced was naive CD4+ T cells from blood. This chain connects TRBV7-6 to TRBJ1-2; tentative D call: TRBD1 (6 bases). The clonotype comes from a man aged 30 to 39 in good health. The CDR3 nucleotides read TGTGCCAGCAGCTTAGGGCAGGGGTCTGGCTACACCTTC. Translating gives CASSLGQGSGYTF.